This T cell receptor beta chain comes out of a study of CD8 T cells in Susac syndrome. Overall study results and limits: The study's TCR sequencing and HLA analysis covered a relatively small number of individuals, and the study acknowledged this.

Germline V gene lookup returns CDR1 SQVTM and CDR2 ANQGSEA. CDR3 length equals 12 residues. Trimming cost V 6 bases and J 5 bases; bases outside gene matches: 5. RNA in amounts of roughly 0.5 to 1 ug was reverse transcribed with random hexamers. MiXCR, run by TCRdb on the immunoSEQ multiplex PCR reads, gives a single entry per CDR3 protein. The profile shows some 120,000 distinct CDR3 sequences, about 95% of them singletons. The authors negatively isolated CD8+ and CD4+ T cells and FACS-enriched TEMRA cells. This clonotype has a single count. Its antigen is still unknown. The chain employs TRBV29-1 and TRBJ2-7; 9 bases line up with TRBD1. The sample was CD4+ T cells from PBMCs. The origin of this receptor is a human donor in good health. The chain's CDR3 is CSVTDRGDEQYF. CDR3 nucleotides: TGCAGCGTAACGGACAGGGGAGACGAGCAGTACTTC.